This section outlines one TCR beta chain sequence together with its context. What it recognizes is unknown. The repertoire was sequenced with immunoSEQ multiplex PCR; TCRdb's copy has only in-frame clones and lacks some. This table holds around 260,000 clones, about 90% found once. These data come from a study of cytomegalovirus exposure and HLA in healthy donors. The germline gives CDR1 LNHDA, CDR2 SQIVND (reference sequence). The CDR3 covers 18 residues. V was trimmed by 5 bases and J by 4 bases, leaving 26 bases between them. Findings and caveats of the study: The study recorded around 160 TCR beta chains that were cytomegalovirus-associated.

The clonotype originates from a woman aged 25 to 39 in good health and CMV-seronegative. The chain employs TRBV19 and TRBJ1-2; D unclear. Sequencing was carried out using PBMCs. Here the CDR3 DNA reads TGTGCCAGTAGTGGCCCCACGGAAGGCGCCGGGTATGGCTATGGCTACACCTTC. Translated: CASSGPTEGAGYGYGYTF.